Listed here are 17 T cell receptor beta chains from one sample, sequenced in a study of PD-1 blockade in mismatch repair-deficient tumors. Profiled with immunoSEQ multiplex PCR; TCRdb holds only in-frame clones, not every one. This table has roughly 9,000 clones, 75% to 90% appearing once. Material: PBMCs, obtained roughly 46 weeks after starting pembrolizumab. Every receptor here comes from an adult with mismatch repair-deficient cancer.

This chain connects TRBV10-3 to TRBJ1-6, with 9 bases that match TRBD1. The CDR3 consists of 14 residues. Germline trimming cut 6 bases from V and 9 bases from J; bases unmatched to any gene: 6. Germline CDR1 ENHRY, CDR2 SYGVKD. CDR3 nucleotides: TGTGCCATCAGCCAGGACAGGGGAGTTTCACCCCTCCACTTT. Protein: CAISQDRGVSPLHF.

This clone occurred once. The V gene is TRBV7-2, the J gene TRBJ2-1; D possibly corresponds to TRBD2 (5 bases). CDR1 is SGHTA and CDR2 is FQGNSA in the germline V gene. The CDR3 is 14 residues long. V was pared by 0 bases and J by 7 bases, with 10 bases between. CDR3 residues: CASSLAGVRNEQFF. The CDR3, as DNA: TGTGCCAGCAGCTTAGCGGGAGTAAGAAATGAGCAGTTCTTC.

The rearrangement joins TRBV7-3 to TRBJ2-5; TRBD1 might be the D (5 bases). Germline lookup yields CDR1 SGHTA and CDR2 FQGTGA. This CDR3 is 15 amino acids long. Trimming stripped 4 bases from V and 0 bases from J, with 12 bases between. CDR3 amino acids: CASSSPSDNQETQYF. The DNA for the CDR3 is TGTGCCAGCAGCTCTCCTTCGGACAACCAAGAGACCCAGTACTTC.

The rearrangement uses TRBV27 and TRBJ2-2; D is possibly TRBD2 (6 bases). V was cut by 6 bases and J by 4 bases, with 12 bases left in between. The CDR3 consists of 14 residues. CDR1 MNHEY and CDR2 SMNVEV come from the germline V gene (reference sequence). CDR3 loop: CASREGHTTGELFF. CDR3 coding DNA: TGTGCCAGCAGGGAGGGCCATACCACCGGGGAGCTGTTTTTT.

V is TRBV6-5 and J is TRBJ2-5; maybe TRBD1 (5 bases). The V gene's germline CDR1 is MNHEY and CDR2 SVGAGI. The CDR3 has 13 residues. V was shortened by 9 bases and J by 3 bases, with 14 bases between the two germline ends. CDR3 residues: CAREPDIEETQYF. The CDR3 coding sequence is TGTGCCAGAGAGCCGGACATTGAAGAGACCCAGTACTTC.

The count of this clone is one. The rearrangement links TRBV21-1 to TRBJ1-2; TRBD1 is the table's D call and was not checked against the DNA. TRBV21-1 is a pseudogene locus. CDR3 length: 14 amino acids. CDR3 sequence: CASSAPGTGKLRPF. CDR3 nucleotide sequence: TGTGCCAGCAGCGCCCCCGGGACAGGGAAGTTGCGGCCCTTC.

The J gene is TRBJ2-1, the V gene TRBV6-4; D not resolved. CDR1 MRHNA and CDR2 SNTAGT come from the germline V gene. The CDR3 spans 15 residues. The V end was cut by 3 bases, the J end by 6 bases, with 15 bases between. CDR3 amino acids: CASSEGPLLGNEQFF. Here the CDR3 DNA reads TGTGCCAGCAGTGAGGGCCCCCTCCTGGGCAATGAGCAGTTCTTC.

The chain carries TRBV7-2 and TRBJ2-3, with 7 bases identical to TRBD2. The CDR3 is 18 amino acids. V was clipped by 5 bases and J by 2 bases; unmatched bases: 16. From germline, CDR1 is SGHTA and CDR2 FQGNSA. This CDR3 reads CASSLSGLAVPLTDTQYF. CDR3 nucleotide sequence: TGTGCCAGCAGCCTAAGCGGTCTAGCGGTGCCCCTCACAGATACGCAGTATTTT.

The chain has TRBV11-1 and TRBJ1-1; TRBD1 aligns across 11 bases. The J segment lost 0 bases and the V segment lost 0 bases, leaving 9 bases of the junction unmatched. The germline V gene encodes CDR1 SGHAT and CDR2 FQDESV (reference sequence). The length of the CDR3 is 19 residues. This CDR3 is CASSLAEDRGRRLNTEAFF. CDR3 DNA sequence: TGTGCCAGCAGCTTAGCCGAGGACAGGGGGCGCAGATTGAACACTGAAGCTTTCTTT. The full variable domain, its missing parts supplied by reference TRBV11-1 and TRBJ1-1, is EAEVAQSPRYKITEKSQAVAFWCDPISGHATLYWYRQILGQGPELLVQFQDESVVDDSQLPKDRFSAERLKGVDSTLKIQPAELGDSAMYLCASSLAEDRGRRLNTEAFFGQGTRLTVV.

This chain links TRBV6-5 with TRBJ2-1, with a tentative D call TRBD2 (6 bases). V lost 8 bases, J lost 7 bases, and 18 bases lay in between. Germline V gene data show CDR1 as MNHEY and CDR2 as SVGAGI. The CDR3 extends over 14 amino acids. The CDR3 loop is CASRSAGSINEQFF. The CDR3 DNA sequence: TGTGCCAGCCGATCTGCGGGAAGTATAAATGAGCAGTTCTTC.

In DNA, the CDR3 is TGTGCCTGGAGCGCTAACAGGGGAGAAGCTTTCTTT. Translating it yields CAWSANRGEAFF. The chain recombines TRBV30 with TRBJ1-1, with TRBD1 identical over 7 bases. The CDR3 is 12 residues long. The V gene's germline CDR1 is GTSNPN and CDR2 SVGIG (reference sequence). J was trimmed by 8 bases and V by 3 bases; bases with no gene match: 6.

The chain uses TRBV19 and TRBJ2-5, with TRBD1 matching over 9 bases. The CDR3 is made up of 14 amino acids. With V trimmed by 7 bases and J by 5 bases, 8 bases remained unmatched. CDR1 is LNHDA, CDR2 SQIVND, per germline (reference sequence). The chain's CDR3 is CASNLGQGQETQYF. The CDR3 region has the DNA TGTGCCAGTAACTTGGGACAGGGTCAGGAGACCCAGTACTTC.

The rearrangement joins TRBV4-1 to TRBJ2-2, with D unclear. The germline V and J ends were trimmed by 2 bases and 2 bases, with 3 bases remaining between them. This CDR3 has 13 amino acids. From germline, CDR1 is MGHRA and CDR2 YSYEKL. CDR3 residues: CASSQINTGELFF. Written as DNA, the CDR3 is TGCGCCAGCAGCCAAATAAACACCGGGGAGCTGTTTTTT.

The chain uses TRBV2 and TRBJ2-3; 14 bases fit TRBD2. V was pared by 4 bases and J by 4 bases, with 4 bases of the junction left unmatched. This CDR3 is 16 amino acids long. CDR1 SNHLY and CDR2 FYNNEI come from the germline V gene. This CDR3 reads CASSAGTSGRADTQYF. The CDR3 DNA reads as TGTGCCAGCAGTGCTGGGACTAGCGGGAGAGCAGATACGCAGTATTTT.

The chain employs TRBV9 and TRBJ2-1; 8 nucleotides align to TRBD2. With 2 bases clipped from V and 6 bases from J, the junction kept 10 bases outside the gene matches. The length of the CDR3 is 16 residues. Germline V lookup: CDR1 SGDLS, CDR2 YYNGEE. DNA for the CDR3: TGTGCCAGCAGCGTCAGAGGTAGCGGGGTTTCCAATGAGCAGTTCTTC. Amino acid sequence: CASSVRGSGVSNEQFF.

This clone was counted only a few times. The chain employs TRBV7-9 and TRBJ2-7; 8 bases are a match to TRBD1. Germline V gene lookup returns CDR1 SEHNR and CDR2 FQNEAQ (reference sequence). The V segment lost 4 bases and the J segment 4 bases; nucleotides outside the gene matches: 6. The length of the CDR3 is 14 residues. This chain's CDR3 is CASSSQGAGYEQYF. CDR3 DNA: TGTGCCAGCAGCTCCCAGGGGGCCGGATACGAGCAGTACTTC.

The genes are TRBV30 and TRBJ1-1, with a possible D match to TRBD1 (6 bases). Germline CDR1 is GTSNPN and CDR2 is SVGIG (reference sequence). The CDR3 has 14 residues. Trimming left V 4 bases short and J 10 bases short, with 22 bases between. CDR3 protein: CAWIPSLGGRRAFF. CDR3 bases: TGTGCCTGGATCCCATCCCTCGGGGGGCGACGAGCTTTCTTT.